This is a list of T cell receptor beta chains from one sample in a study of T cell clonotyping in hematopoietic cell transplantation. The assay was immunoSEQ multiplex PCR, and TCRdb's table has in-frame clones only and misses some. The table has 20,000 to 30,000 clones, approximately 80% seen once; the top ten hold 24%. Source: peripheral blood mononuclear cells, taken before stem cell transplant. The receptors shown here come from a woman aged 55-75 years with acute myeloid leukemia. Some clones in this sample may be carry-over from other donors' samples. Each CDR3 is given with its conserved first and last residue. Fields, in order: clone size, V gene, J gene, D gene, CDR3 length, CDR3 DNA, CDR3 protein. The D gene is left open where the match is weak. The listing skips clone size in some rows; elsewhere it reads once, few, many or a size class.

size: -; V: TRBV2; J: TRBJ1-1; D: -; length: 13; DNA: TGTGCCAGCAGCTCAGGGACTAACACTGAAGCTTTCTTT; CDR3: CASSSGTNTEAFF
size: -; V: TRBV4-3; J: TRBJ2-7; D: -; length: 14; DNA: TGCGCCAGCAGCCAAGGCCGGGCAGGCTACGAGCAGTACTTC; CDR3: CASSQGRAGYEQYF
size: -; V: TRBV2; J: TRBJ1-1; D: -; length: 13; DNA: TGTGCCAGCAGTGATAGTCTGTTCACTGAAGCTTTCTTT; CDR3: CASSDSLFTEAFF
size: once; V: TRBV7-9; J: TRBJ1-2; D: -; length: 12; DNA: TGTGCCAGCAGCTTACAACAGGGAGGCTACACCTTC; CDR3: CASSLQQGGYTF
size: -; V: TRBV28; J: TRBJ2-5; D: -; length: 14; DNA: TGTGCCAGCAGTTTAAACGGGAAGGGAGAGACCCAGTACTTC; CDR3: CASSLNGKGETQYF
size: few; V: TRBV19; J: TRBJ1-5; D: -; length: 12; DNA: TGTGCCAGTAAATTAGGTAACCAGCCCCAGCATTTT; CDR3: CASKLGNQPQHF
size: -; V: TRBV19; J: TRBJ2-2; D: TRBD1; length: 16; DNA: TGTGCCAGTACCTCCCCCCAGGGGGCTGCGGGCGGGGAGCTGTTTTTT; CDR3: CASTSPQGAAGGELFF
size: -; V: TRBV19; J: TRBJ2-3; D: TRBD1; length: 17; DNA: TGTGCCAGTAGTAGGGGACAGGGGGCCCGTTGGACAGATACGCAGTATTTT; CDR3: CASSRGQGARWTDTQYF
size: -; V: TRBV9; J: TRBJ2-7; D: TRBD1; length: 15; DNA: TGTGCCAGCAGCCCCCGCCCGACAGGGCCCTACGAGCAGTACTTC; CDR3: CASSPRPTGPYEQYF
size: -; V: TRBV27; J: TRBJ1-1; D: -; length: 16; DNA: TGTGCCAGCAGTTTGGGGTCTCCCCCTATGAACACTGAAGCTTTCTTT; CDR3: CASSLGSPPMNTEAFF